One and the same sample provided the 16 T cell receptor beta chains below, sequenced in a study of T cell responses to AZD1222 COVID-19 vaccine (dated by TCRdb to about 2021). Library construction relied on the immunoSEQ multiplex PCR assay. TCRdb re-hosts the immuneACCESS table, in-frame sequences only. Its copies lack some clones; in the studies checked, an unresolved V gene accounts for under half of them, and the cause for the rest is not known. Here the sample has around 170,000 clones; approximately 90% occur a single time. Roughly 0.99% of the sample is held by the ten biggest clonotypes. The time point label for this specimen denotes: baseline before first vaccination. Sequenced material: peripheral blood, taken on day 0 of AZD1222 vaccination. These TCRs come from an adult in good health.

This chain joins TRBV6-5 and TRBJ1-2; 11 positions agree with TRBD1. Germline CDR1 MNHEY, CDR2 SVGAGI. The CDR3 loop spans 13 amino acids. V was clipped by 6 bases and J by 7 bases; unmatched bases: 4. The CDR3 bases are TGTGCCAGCAGGGACAGGGGGCGGAGTGGCTACACCTTC. This sequence encodes CASRDRGRSGYTF.

This rearrangement joins TRBV18 to TRBJ2-6; D call uncertain. V gave up 2 bases and J gave up 2 bases, with 1 base separating them. There are 13 residues in the CDR3. Germline V gives CDR1 KGHSH, CDR2 LQKENI. The CDR3 loop reads CASSPTGANVLTF. The DNA for the CDR3 is TGTGCCAGCTCACCAACTGGGGCCAACGTCCTGACTTTC.

V usage is TRBV6-5 and J usage is TRBJ2-3; D possibly uses TRBD1 or TRBD2 (5 bases each). There are 15 residues in the CDR3. CDR1 and CDR2 from the germline V gene are MNHEY and SVGAGI. V was pared by 6 bases and J by 0 bases, with 13 bases between. This CDR3 is CASSRDGTSTDTQYF. The CDR3 nucleotides read TGTGCCAGCAGCCGGGACGGTACTAGCACAGATACGCAGTATTTT.

The rearrangement joins TRBV5-4 to TRBJ2-3; D gene unclear. Germline values: CDR1 SGHNT, CDR2 YYREEE (reference sequence). CDR3 length: 12 amino acids. The V gene lost 1 base and the J gene lost 4 bases, with 4 bases spanning the gap. CDR3 DNA sequence: TGTGCCAGCAGCTTGCAATCAGATACGCAGTATTTT. It encodes CASSLQSDTQYF.

The genes are TRBV10-3 and TRBJ2-3, with 8 bases identical to TRBD2. Germline CDR1 ENHRY, CDR2 SYGVKD. The J segment lost 3 bases and the V segment lost 6 bases, leaving 5 bases of the junction unmatched. The CDR3 totals 14 residues. The CDR3 protein is CAIRNGGATDTQYF. For the CDR3, the DNA is TGTGCCATCAGGAACGGGGGGGCGACAGATACGCAGTATTTT.

This clone was recorded a few times. The V call is TRBV7-2, the J call TRBJ1-1; D call uncertain. The CDR3 spans 14 residues. Deletions cut 5 bases from V and 3 bases from J, with 13 bases between. The V gene's germline CDR1 is SGHTA and CDR2 FQGNSA. The chain's CDR3 is CASSHPGWDTEAFF. The CDR3 DNA reads as TGTGCCAGCAGCCACCCCGGGTGGGACACTGAAGCTTTCTTT.

Remarks on this clone: The sample carries other DNA sequences with the same CDR3. The chain links TRBV12-3 or TRBV12-4 to TRBJ1-1; D uncertain. This CDR3 comprises 13 residues. The germline V and J ends were trimmed by 3 bases and 0 bases, with 5 bases remaining between them. CDR3 sequence: CASSFLLNTEAFF. DNA for the CDR3: TGTGCCAGCAGTTTTCTTCTGAACACTGAAGCTTTCTTT.

The chain carries TRBV28 and TRBJ1-6; D is possibly TRBD1 (5 bases). The CDR3 is made up of 16 amino acids. Germline CDR1 MDHEN, CDR2 SYDVKM. V was cut by 4 bases and J by 13 bases, with 23 bases left in between. CDR3 region: CASSSPRRGRGSPLHF. Written as DNA, the CDR3 is TGTGCCAGCAGTTCCCCTCGGAGGGGCCGGGGTTCGCCCCTCCACTTT.

V and J are TRBV14 and TRBJ1-2, with D unresolved. Germline V CDR1 and CDR2: SGHDN, FVKESK. The CDR3 runs 13 residues. The V end lost 2 bases, the J end lost 5 bases, and 9 bases lay between the germline ends. CDR3 in amino acids: CASSQLGLYGYTF. CDR3 in DNA: TGTGCCAGCAGCCAACTAGGACTTTATGGCTACACCTTC. Complete variable domain (other parts from reference TRBV14 and TRBJ1-2): EAGVTQFPSHSVIEKGQTVTLRCDPISGHDNLYWYRRVMGKEIKFLLHFVKESKQDESGMPNNRFLAERTGGTYSTLKVQPAELEDSGVYFCASSQLGLYGYTFGSGTRLTVV.

About this clone: The same CDR3 also results from other DNA sequences found in this sample. The chain couples TRBV4-3 to TRBJ2-5, with D maybe TRBD1 (5 bases). V was shortened by 0 bases and J by 2 bases, with 13 bases between the two germline ends. Germline V gene data show CDR1 as LGHNA and CDR2 as YSLEER. CDR3 length: 16 residues. The CDR3: CASSQDRKGLQETQYF. In DNA form, the CDR3 reads TGCGCCAGCAGCCAAGATCGAAAGGGGCTTCAAGAGACCCAGTACTTC.

This sequence joins TRBV13 and TRBJ2-7, with 7 positions matching TRBD2. The CDR3 length is 15 residues. Germline CDR1 PRHDT, CDR2 FYEKMQ (reference sequence). V lost 4 bases to trimming and J lost 7 bases; unmatched junction nucleotides: 13. Here the CDR3 reads CASSYKTSFMGEQYF. CDR3 bases: TGTGCCAGCAGCTACAAGACTAGCTTCATGGGGGAGCAGTACTTC.

This sequence joins TRBV6-1 and TRBJ1-5; D might be TRBD1 (5 bases). Germline-derived CDR1 and CDR2 are MNHNS and SASEGT. The germline V and J ends were trimmed by 3 bases and 6 bases, with 6 bases remaining between them. The CDR3 is made up of 12 amino acids. CDR3 DNA: TGTGCCAGCAGTGACAGGGTTCAGCCCCAGCATTTT. It codes for CASSDRVQPQHF.

The chain links TRBV20-1 to TRBJ2-1; a possible D gene is TRBD1 (6 bases). V lost 3 bases, J lost 9 bases, and 12 bases lay in between. Germline V gene lookup returns CDR1 DFQATT and CDR2 SNEGSKA (reference sequence). The CDR3 covers 12 residues. CDR3 sequence: CSASEGGFEQFF. Written as DNA, the CDR3 is TGCAGTGCTAGTGAAGGGGGTTTTGAGCAGTTCTTC.

This clone was detected only once. This chain uses TRBV11-2 with TRBJ2-7; the D gene could be TRBD1 or TRBD2 (6 bases each). The length of the CDR3 is 15 residues. Trimming took off 0 bases at V and 2 bases at J, with 11 bases between the two ends. Germline lookup yields CDR1 SGHAT and CDR2 FQNNGV. The CDR3 is CASSLEGGGPYEQYF. CDR3 DNA sequence: TGTGCCAGCAGCTTAGAAGGTGGGGGGCCCTACGAGCAGTACTTC.

J is TRBJ1-5 and V is TRBV10-3; 8 bases are shared with TRBD1. J gave up 7 bases and V 10 bases, and 12 bases lay outside the gene matches. Germline CDR1 and CDR2: ENHRY and SYGVKD. CDR3 length: 14 amino acids. In nucleotides, the CDR3 is TGTGCCACCCAGGAGACAGGGGTAGAGCAGCCCCAGCATTTT. Amino acids: CATQETGVEQPQHF.

The chain combines TRBV7-3 with TRBJ1-1, with a possible D match to TRBD1 (5 bases). Trimming cost V 1 base and J 7 bases, with 13 bases left between them. Germline values: CDR1 SGHTA, CDR2 FQGTGA. The CDR3 spans 14 residues. CDR3 DNA: TGTGCCAGCAGCTTAAGCGGGGTTGGGGGTGAAGCTTTCTTT. It encodes CASSLSGVGGEAFF.